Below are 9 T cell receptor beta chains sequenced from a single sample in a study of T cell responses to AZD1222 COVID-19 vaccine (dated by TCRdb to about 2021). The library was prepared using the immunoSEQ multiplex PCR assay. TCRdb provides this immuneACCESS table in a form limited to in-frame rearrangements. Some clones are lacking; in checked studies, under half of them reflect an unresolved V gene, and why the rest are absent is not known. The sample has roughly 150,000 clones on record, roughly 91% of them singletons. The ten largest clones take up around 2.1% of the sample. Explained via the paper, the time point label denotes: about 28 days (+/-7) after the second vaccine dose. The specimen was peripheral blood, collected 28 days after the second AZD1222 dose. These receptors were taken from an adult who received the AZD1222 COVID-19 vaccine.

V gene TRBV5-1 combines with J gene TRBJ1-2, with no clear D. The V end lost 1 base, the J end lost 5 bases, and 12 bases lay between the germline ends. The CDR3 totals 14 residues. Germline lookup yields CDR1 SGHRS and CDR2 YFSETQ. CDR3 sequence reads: CASSLSGNLYGYTF. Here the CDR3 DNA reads TGCGCCAGCAGCTTGTCGGGCAACCTTTATGGCTACACCTTC. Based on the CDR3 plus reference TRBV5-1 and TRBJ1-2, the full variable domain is KAGVTQTPRYLIKTRGQQVTLSCSPISGHRSVSWYQQTPGQGLQFLFEYFSETQRNKGNFPGRFSGRQFSNSRSEMNVSTLELGDSALYLCASSLSGNLYGYTFGSGTRLTVV.

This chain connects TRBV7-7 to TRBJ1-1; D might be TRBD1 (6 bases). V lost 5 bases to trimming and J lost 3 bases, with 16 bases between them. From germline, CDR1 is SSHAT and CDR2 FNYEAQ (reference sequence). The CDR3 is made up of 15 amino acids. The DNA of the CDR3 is TGTGCCAGCAGCCCCTTGAGGGGGTCGGACACTGAAGCTTTCTTT. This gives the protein CASSPLRGSDTEAFF.

The CDR3, as DNA: TGTGCCAGCAGCTTAGAGGAGGCTAGAAGCTCCTACGAGCAGTACTTC. Amino acid sequence: CASSLEEARSSYEQYF. This chain links TRBV7-6 with TRBJ2-7; D might be TRBD2 (5 bases). Between the trimmed V and J ends, which lost 1 base and 0 bases, there was a span of 13 bases. The CDR3 runs 16 residues. Germline CDR1 is SGHVS and CDR2 is FNYEAQ. Looking up the rest from reference TRBV7-6 and TRBJ2-7 gives the full variable domain: GAGVSQSPRYKVTKRGQDVALRCDPISGHVSLYWYRQALGQGPEFLTYFNYEAQQDKSGLPNDRFSAERPEGSISTLTIQRTEQRDSAMYRCASSLEEARSSYEQYFGPGTRLTVT.

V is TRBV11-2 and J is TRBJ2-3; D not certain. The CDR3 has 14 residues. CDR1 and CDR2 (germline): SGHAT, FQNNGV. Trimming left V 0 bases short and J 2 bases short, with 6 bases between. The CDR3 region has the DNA TGTGCCAGCAGCTTAGAACAACTCACAGATACGCAGTATTTT. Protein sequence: CASSLEQLTDTQYF.

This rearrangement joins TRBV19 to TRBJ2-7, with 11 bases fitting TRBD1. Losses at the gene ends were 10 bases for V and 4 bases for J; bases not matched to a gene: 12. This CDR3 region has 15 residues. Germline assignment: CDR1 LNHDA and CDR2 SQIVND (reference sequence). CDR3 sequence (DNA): TGTGCCACCAAATGGTCCGGGACAGGGGGGTACGAGCAGTACTTC. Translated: CATKWSGTGGYEQYF.

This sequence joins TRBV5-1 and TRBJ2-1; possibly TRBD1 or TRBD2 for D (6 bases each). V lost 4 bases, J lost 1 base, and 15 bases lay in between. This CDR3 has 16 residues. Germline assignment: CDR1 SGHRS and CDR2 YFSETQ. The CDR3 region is CASSMRGRKSYNEQFF. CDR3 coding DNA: TGCGCCAGCAGCATGAGGGGGAGGAAATCCTACAATGAGCAGTTCTTC.

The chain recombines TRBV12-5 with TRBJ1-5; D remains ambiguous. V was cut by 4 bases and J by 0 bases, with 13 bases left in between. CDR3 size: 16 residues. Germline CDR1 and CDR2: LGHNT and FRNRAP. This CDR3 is CASGSLPRDSNQPQHF. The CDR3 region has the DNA TGTGCTAGTGGTTCCCTCCCTAGGGATAGCAATCAGCCCCAGCATTTT. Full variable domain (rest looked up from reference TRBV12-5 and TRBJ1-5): DARVTQTPRHKVTEMGQEVTMRCQPILGHNTVFWYRQTMMQGLELLAYFRNRAPLDDSGMPKDRFSAEMPDATLATLKIQPSEPRDSAVYFCASGSLPRDSNQPQHFGDGTRLSIL.

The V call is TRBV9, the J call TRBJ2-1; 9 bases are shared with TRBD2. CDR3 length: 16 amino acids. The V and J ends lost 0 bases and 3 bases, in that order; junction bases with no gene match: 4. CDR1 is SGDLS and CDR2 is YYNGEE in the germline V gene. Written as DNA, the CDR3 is TGTGCCAGCAGCGTAGTGACTAGCGGATACTACAATGAGCAGTTCTTC. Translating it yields CASSVVTSGYYNEQFF.

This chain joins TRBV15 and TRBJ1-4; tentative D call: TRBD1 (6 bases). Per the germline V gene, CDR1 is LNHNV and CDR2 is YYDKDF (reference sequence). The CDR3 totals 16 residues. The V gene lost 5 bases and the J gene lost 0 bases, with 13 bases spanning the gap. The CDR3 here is CATSLGQSATNEKLFF. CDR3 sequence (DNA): TGTGCCACCAGCTTAGGACAGTCTGCAACTAATGAAAAACTGTTTTTT.